One sample yielded the 12 T cell receptor beta chains listed below, sequenced in a study of cytomegalovirus exposure and HLA in healthy donors. With 60 Vbeta and 13 Jbeta primers, the PCR was carried out. Sequenced by immunoSEQ multiplex PCR; TCRdb stores in-frame clones only, minus some. This sample has 200,000 to 250,000 clones, with roughly four fifths found just once. The sequenced material came from PBMCs. The receptors shown here come from a girl under 10 years old in good health and CMV-seronegative.

The genes are TRBV7-9 and TRBJ2-3; no clear D gene. V lost 2 bases and J 3 bases, leaving 9 bases between the germline ends. The CDR3 has 14 amino acids. Germline-derived CDR1 and CDR2 are SEHNR and FQNEAQ (reference sequence). The CDR3 loop is CASSLSAGTDTQYF. The CDR3 DNA reads TGTGCCAGCAGCTTATCCGCAGGTACAGATACGCAGTATTTT.

In its sample, this clone was seen a few times. The V gene is TRBV6-5, the J gene TRBJ2-3; TRBD2 is a possible D gene (6 bases). The V gene lost 2 bases and the J gene lost 4 bases, with 7 bases spanning the gap. Germline V gene lookup returns CDR1 MNHEY and CDR2 SVGAGI. CDR3 length: 13 amino acids. The CDR3 region has the DNA TGTGCCAGCAGTTACACTAGCCCAGATACGCAGTATTTT. It encodes CASSYTSPDTQYF.

CDR3 DNA sequence: TGTGCCACCAGCAGAGTGGGGTTTGACCCCAGGGCAGATACGCAGTATTTT. Translated, it gives CATSRVGFDPRADTQYF. V and J are TRBV15 and TRBJ2-3; tentative D call: TRBD1 (5 bases). Germline CDR1 is LNHNV and CDR2 is YYDKDF (reference sequence). CDR3 length equals 17 residues. V lost 1 base and J 4 bases, leaving 18 bases between the germline ends.

The genes are TRBV9 and TRBJ1-1; D remains unclear. V was cut by 0 bases and J by 1 base, with 10 bases left in between. The CDR3 has 15 amino acids. Germline V gene lookup returns CDR1 SGDLS and CDR2 YYNGEE. For the CDR3, the DNA is TGTGCCAGCAGCGTAGGCGTAGCCAAGAACACTGAAGCTTTCTTT. Protein: CASSVGVAKNTEAFF.

The chain couples TRBV6-4 to TRBJ2-1; maybe TRBD2 (5 bases). Germline V gene data show CDR1 as MRHNA and CDR2 as SNTAGT. The CDR3 sequence is 15 residues long. Trimming shortened V by 3 bases and J by 5 bases, and 14 bases separated the two germline ends. The CDR3 protein is CASSEGTDYDNEQFF. The CDR3 DNA is TGTGCCAGCAGTGAGGGTACCGACTATGACAATGAGCAGTTCTTC.

The chain uses TRBV19 and TRBJ1-2; 7 bases are shared with TRBD1. The CDR3 sequence is 14 residues long. With V trimmed by 6 bases and J by 8 bases, 12 bases remained unmatched. The V gene's germline CDR1 is LNHDA and CDR2 SQIVND (reference sequence). CDR3 bases: TGTGCCAGTAGCGGGGACAGCCGATGGGGGGGCTACACCTTC. This gives the protein CASSGDSRWGGYTF.

The V call is TRBV19, the J call TRBJ2-1; 9 bases fit TRBD1. The CDR3 has 13 amino acids. CDR1 is LNHDA, CDR2 SQIVND, per germline (reference sequence). The J segment lost 8 bases and the V segment lost 11 bases, leaving 10 bases of the junction unmatched. In DNA form, the CDR3 reads TGTGCCTCAAACAGGGGGCAGGTGGATGAGCAGTTCTTC. This codes for CASNRGQVDEQFF.

The CDR3 DNA follows: TGCGCCAGCACCCGTAGTATAGCCAAAAACATTCAGTACTTC. Its protein is CASTRSIAKNIQYF. The rearrangement joins TRBV10-2 to TRBJ2-4, with D uncertain. The CDR3 sequence is 14 residues long. Germline CDR1 WSHSY, CDR2 SAAADI. V lost 7 bases, J lost 0 bases, and 10 bases lay in between.

This chain joins TRBV7-9 and TRBJ2-7; no definite D call. Trimming removed 1 base at V and 2 bases at J, with 9 bases between. This CDR3 comprises 14 residues. Germline CDR1 is SEHNR and CDR2 is FQNEAQ (reference sequence). The CDR3 DNA reads as TGTGCCAGCAGCTTAGTAGCACATCCCTACGAGCAGTACTTC. This translates into CASSLVAHPYEQYF.

The chain is built from TRBV5-6 and TRBJ2-5; D is possibly TRBD1 (6 bases). TRBJ2-7 matches the DNA end more closely, so the J call is doubtful. The CDR3 is 16 residues long. From germline, CDR1 is SGHDT and CDR2 YYEEEE. CDR3 protein: CASSLMGALGGYEQYF. In DNA, the CDR3 is TGTGCCAGCAGCTTGATGGGGGCCCTTGGGGGCTACGAGCAGTACTTC.

This clone has more than one count but fewer than ten. The J gene is TRBJ2-7, the V gene TRBV6-5; no reliable D call. The CDR3 extends over 16 amino acids. Trimming pared 2 bases from V and 0 bases from J, leaving 14 bases between. The V gene's germline CDR1 is MNHEY and CDR2 SVGAGI. CDR3 nucleotide sequence: TGTGCCAGCAGTTACGGTCCCGGCCAGGACTCCTACGAGCAGTACTTC. Encoded protein: CASSYGPGQDSYEQYF.

This clone has a single count. The chain is built from TRBV27 and TRBJ2-1; 7 positions match TRBD2. CDR3 length: 14 residues. Losses at the gene ends were 4 bases for V and 3 bases for J; bases not matched to a gene: 3. From germline, CDR1 is MNHEY and CDR2 SMNVEV (reference sequence). As DNA, the CDR3 is TGTGCCAGCAGTTCTAGCGGCCTCTACAATGAGCAGTTCTTC. Protein sequence: CASSSSGLYNEQFF.